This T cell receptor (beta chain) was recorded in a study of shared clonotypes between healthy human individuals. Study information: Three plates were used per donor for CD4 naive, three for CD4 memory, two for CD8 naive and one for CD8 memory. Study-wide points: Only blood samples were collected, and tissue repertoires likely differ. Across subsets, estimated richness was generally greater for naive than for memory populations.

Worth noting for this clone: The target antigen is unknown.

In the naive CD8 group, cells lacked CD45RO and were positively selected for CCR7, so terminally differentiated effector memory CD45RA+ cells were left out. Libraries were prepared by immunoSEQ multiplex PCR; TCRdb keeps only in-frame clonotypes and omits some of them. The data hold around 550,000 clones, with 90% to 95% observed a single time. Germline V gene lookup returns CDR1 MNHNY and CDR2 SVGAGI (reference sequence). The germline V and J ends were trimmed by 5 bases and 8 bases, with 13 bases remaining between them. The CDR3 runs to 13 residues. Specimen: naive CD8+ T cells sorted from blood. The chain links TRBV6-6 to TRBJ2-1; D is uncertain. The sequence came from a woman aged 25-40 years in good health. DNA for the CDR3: TGTGCCAGCAGTGCAGACAATGGCGATGAGCAGTTCTTC. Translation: CASSADNGDEQFF.